This T cell receptor beta chain was obtained from a study of blood T cell repertoires in COVID-19. Trimming left V 5 bases short and J 4 bases short, with 9 bases between. The CDR3 has 14 amino acids. Germline lookup yields CDR1 MNHEY and CDR2 SVGAGI. Sequencing used immunoSEQ multiplex PCR; TCRdb keeps in-frame clones, though not all of them. The sample yields 150,000 to 200,000 clones, about 83% seen once. Input material: peripheral blood. V is TRBV6-5 and J is TRBJ1-6, with D uncertain. The clonotype originates from a man aged 55 to 70 with acute or convalescent COVID-19. The CDR3: CASSRSSYNSPLHF. In DNA form, the CDR3 reads TGTGCCAGCAGTCGGAGTTCATATAATTCACCCCTCCACTTT.